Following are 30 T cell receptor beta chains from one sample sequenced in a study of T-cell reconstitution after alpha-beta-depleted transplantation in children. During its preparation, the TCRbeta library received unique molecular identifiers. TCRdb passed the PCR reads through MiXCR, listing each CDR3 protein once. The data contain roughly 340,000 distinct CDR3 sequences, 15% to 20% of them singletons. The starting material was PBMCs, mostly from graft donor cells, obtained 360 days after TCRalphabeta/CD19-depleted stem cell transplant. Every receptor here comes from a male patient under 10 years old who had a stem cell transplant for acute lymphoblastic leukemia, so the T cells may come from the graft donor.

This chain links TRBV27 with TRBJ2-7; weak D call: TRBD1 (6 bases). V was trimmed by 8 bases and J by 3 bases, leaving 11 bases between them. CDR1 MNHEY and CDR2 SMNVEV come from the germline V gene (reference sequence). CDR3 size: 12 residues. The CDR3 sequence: CASGRGIYEQYF. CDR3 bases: TGTGCCAGCGGTAGGGGGATCTACGAGCAGTACTTC.

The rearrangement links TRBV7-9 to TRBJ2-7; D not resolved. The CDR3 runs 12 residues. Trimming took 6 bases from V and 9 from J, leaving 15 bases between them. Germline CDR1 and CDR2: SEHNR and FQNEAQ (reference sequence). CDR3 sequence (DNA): TGTGCCAGCAGTTCACGACTCCTGGTGCAGTACTTC. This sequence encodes CASSSRLLVQYF.

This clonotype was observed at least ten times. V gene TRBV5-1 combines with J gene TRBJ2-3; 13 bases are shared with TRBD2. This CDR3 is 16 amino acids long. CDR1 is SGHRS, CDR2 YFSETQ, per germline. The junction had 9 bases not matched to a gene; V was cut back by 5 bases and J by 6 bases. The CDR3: CASSPGLAGDLDTQYF. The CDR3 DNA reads TGCGCCAGCAGTCCAGGACTAGCGGGAGACTTGGATACGCAGTATTTT.

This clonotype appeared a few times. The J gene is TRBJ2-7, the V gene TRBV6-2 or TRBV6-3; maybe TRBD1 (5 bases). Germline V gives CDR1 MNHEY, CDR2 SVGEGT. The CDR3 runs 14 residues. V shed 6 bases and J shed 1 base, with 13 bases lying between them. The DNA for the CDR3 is TGTGCCAGCAGGGACAACAAGGTGTCCTACGAGCAGTACTTC. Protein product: CASRDNKVSYEQYF.

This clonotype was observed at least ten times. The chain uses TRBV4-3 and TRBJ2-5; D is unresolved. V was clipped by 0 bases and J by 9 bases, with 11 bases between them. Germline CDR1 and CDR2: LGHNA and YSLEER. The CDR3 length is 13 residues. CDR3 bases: TGCGCCAGCAGCCAAGATGAGTGGCTCCCCCAGTACTTC. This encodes CASSQDEWLPQYF.

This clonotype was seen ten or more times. CDR3 nucleotide sequence: TGTGCCAGCAGTTACTTACCTCCAGATACGCAGTATTTT. Translating it yields CASSYLPPDTQYF. This rearrangement joins TRBV27 to TRBJ2-3; D not resolved. Germline CDR1 and CDR2: MNHEY and SMNVEV (reference sequence). Trimming removed 4 bases at V and 4 bases at J, with 9 bases between. CDR3 length equals 13 residues.

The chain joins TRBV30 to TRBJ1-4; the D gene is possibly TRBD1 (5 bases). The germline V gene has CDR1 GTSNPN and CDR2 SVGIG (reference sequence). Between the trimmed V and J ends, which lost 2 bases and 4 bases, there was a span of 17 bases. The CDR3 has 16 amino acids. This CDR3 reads CAWSSRHRQINEKLFF. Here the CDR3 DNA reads TGTGCCTGGAGTTCGCGTCATAGACAGATTAATGAAAAACTGTTTTTT.

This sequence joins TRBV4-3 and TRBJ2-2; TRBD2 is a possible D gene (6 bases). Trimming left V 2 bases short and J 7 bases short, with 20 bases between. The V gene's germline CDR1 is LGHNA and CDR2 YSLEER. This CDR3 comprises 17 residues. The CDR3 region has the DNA TGCGCCAGCAGCCAACTAGCCCAACGCGGGGTTAGCGGGGAGCTGTTTTTT. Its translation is CASSQLAQRGVSGELFF.

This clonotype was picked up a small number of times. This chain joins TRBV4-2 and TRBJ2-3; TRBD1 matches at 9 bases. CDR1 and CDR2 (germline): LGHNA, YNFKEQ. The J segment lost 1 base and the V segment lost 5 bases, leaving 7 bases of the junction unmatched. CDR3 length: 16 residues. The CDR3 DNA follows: TGTGCCAGCAGCGGGACAGGGAGGAGAGGCACAGATACGCAGTATTTT. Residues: CASSGTGRRGTDTQYF.

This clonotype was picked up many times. CDR3 in DNA: TGTGCCTGGAGTATGGCTAGCGGGAGGTACGAGCAGTACTTC. It translates to CAWSMASGRYEQYF. The gene calls are TRBV30 and TRBJ2-7; 11 nucleotides align to TRBD2. The CDR3 loop spans 14 amino acids. V dropped 2 bases and J dropped 4; count of bases not matched to a gene: 4. Germline V CDR1 and CDR2: GTSNPN, SVGIG (reference sequence). Supplemented by reference TRBV30 and TRBJ2-7, the full variable domain reads SQTIHQWPATLVQPVGSPLSLECTVEGTSNPNLYWYRQAAGRGLQLLFYSVGIGQISSEVPQNLSASRPQDRQFILSSKKLLLSDSGFYLCAWSMASGRYEQYFGPGTRLTVT.

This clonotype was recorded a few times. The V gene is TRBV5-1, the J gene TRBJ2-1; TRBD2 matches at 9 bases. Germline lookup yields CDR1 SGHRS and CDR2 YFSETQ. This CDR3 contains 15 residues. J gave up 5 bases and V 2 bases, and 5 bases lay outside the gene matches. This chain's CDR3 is CASSFGLAWDNEQFF. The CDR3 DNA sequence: TGCGCCAGCAGCTTCGGACTAGCGTGGGACAATGAGCAGTTCTTC.

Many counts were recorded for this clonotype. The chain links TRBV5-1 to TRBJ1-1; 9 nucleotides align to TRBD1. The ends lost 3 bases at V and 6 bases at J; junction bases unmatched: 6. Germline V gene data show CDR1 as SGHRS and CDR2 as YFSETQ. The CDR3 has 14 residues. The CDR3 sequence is CASSWTGAWAEAFF. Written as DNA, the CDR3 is TGCGCCAGCAGCTGGACAGGGGCGTGGGCTGAAGCTTTCTTT.

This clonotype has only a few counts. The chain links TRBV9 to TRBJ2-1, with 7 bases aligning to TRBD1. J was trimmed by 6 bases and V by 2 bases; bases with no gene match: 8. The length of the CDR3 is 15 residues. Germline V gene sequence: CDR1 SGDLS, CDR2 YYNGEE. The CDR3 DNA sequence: TGTGCCAGCAGCGTCGGGACAGCACCTCTCAATGAGCAGTTCTTC. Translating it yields CASSVGTAPLNEQFF. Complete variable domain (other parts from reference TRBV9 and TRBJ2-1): DSGVTQTPKHLITATGQRVTLRCSPRSGDLSVYWYQQSLDQGLQFLIQYYNGEERAKGNILERFSAQQFPDLHSELNLSSLELGDSALYFCASSVGTAPLNEQFFGPGTRLTVL.

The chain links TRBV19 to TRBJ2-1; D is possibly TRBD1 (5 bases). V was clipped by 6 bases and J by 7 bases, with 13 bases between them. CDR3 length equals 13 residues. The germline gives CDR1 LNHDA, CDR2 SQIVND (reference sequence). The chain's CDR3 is CASRVTGENEQFF. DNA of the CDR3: TGTGCCAGTAGGGTCACAGGTGAGAATGAGCAGTTCTTC.

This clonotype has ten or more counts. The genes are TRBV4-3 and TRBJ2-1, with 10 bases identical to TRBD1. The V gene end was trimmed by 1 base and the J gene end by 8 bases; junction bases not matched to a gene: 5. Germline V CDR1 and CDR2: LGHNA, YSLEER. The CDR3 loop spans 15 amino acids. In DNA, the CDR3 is TGCGCCAGCAGCCAAGGGACAGGGGGAGTTTATGAGCAGTTCTTC. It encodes CASSQGTGGVYEQFF.

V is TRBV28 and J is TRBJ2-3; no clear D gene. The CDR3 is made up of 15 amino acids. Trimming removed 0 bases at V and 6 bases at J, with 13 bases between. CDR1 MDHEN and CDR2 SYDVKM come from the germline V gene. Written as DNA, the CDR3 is TGTGCCAGCAGTTTATGGCGCACAGTTCCCGATACGCAGTATTTT. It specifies CASSLWRTVPDTQYF.

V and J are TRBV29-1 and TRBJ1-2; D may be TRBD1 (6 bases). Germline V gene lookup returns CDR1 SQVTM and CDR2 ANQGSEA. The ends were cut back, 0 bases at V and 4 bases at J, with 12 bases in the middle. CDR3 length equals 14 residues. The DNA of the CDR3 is TGCAGCGTTGAAGATCGCAGGGGCGGCTATGGCTACACCTTC. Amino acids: CSVEDRRGGYGYTF.

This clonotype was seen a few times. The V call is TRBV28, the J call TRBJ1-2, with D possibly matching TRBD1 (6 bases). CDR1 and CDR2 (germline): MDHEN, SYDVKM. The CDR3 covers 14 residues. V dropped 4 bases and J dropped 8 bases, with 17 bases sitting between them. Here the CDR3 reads CASSSPPNRVGYTF. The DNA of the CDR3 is TGTGCCAGCAGTTCTCCACCTAACAGGGTCGGCTACACCTTC.

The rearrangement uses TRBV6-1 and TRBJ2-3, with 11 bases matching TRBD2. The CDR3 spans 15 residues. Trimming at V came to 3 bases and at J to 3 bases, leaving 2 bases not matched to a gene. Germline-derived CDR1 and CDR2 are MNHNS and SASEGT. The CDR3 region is CASSDGTSGTDTQYF. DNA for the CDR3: TGTGCCAGCAGTGACGGGACTAGCGGTACAGATACGCAGTATTTT.

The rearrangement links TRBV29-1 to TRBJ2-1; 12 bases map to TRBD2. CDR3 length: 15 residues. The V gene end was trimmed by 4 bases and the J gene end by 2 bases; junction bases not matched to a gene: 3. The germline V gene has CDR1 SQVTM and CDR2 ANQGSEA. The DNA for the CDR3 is TGCAGCGTTGGGCTAGCGGGAGGGCCCTACAATGAGCAGTTCTTC. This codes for CSVGLAGGPYNEQFF.

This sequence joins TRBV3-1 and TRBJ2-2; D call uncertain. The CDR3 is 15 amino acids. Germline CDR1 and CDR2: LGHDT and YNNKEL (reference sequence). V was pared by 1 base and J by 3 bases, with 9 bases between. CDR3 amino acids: CASSQVFRDTGELFF. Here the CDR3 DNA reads TGTGCCAGCAGCCAAGTGTTCCGGGACACCGGGGAGCTGTTTTTT. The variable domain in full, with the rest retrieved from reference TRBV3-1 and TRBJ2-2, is DTAVSQTPKYLVTQMGNDKSIKCEQNLGHDTMYWYKQDSKKFLKIMFSYNNKELIINETVPNRFSPKSPDKAHLNLHINSLELGDSAVYFCASSQVFRDTGELFFGEGSRLTVL.

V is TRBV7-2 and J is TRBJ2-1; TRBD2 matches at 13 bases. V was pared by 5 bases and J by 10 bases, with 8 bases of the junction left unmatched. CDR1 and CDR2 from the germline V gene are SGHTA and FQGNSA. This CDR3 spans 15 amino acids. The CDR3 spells CASSPPGLAGVEQFF. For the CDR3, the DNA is TGTGCCAGCAGCCCACCTGGACTAGCGGGAGTCGAGCAGTTCTTC.

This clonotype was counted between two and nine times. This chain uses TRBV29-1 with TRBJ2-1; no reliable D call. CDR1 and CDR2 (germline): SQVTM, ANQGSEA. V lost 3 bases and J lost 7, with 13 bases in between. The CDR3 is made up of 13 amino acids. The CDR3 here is CSVDGVSTNEQFF. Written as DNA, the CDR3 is TGCAGCGTTGATGGTGTCAGTACGAATGAGCAGTTCTTC.

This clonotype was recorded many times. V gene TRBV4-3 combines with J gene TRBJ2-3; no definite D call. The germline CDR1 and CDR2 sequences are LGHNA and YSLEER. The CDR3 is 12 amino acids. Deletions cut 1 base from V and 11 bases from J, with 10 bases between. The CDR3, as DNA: TGCGCCAGCAGCCAAGCTGATGGCAGGCAGTATTTT. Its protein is CASSQADGRQYF.

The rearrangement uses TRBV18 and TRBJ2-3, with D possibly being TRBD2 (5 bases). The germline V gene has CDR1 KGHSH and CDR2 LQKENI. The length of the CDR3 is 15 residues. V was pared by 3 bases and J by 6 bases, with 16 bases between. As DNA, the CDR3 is TGTGCCAGCTCACCGAGGGAACGGATCGAGGATACGCAGTATTTT. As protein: CASSPRERIEDTQYF.

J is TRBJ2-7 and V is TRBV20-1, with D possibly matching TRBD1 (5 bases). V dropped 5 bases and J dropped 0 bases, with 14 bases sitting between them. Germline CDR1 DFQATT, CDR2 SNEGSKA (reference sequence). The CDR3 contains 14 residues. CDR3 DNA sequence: TGCAGTGCTCCTCCGTCGACAGTCTCCTACGAGCAGTACTTC. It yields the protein CSAPPSTVSYEQYF.

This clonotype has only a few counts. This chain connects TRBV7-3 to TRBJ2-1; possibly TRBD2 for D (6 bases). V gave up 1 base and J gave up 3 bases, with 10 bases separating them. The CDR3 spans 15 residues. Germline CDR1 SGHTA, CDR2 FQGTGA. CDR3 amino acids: CASSLKAGYYNEQFF. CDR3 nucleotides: TGTGCCAGCAGCTTAAAGGCGGGATACTACAATGAGCAGTTCTTC.

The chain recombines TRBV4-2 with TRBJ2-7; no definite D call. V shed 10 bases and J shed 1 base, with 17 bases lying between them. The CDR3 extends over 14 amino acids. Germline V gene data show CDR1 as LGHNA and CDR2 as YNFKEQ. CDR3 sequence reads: CAMSPGLLSYEQYF. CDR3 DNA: TGTGCCATGAGCCCCGGGCTCCTGTCCTACGAGCAGTACTTC.

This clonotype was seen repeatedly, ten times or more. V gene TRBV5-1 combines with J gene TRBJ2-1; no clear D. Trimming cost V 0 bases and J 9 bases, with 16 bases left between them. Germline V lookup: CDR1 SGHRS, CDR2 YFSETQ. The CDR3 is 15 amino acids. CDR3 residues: CASSLEPDGWGEQFF. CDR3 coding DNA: TGCGCCAGCAGCTTGGAACCGGATGGGTGGGGTGAGCAGTTCTTC.

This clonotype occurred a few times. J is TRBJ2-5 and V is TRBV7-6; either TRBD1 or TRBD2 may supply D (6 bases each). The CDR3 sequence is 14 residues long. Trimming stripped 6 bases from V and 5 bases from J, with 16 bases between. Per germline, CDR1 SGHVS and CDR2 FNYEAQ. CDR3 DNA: TGTGCCAGCAGAATGCCGGGGGCCTCGGAGACCCAGTACTTC. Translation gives CASRMPGASETQYF. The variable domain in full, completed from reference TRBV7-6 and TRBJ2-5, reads GAGVSQSPRYKVTKRGQDVALRCDPISGHVSLYWYRQALGQGPEFLTYFNYEAQQDKSGLPNDRFSAERPEGSISTLTIQRTEQRDSAMYRCASRMPGASETQYFGPGTRLLVL.